A selection of T cell receptor beta chains follows, all from one sample in a study of PD-1 blockade in classical Hodgkin lymphoma. Libraries were prepared by immunoSEQ multiplex PCR; TCRdb keeps only in-frame clonotypes and omits some of them. The sample contains about 61,000 clones, nearly 90% of which appear only once. The sample consisted of peripheral blood mononuclear cells (PBMCs), taken before the fourth cycle of nivolumab. The receptors stem from a human donor with classical Hodgkin lymphoma. The CDR3 runs from the conserved cysteine through the conserved F or W. Fields, in order: V gene, clone size, D gene, J gene, CDR3 DNA, CDR3 protein. D genes are given only for firm matches. Rows may omit the clone size; those that give it use once, few, many or a size class.

TRBV9	.	.	TRBJ1-1	TGTGCCAGCAGCGAAGGGGGGTACACTGAAGCTTTCTTT	CASSEGGYTEAFF
TRBV5-1	.	.	TRBJ1-1	TGCGCCAGCAGCGGAAAGGTGAGACAGTCGTCTCCAGCTTTCTTT	CASSGKVRQSSPAFF
TRBV23-1	.	TRBD1	TRBJ2-3	TGCGCCAGCAGTCAGGACAGGGGGGCGCCGATCTGGTATTTTGCAGATACGCAGTATTTT	CASSQDRGAPIWYFADTQYF
TRBV6-6	.	.	TRBJ2-7	TGTGCCAGCAGTTACTCGACCAGCTACGAGCAGTACTTC	CASSYSTSYEQYF
TRBV6-6	.	.	TRBJ1-5	TGTGCCAGCAGTTACGGTTCTGAGCCCCAGCATTTT	CASSYGSEPQHF
TRBV10-3	.	.	TRBJ1-2	TGTGCCATCAGGGACATAAACTATGGCTACACCTTC	CAIRDINYGYTF
TRBV11-2	once	.	TRBJ2-1	TGTGCCAGCTTAGGGTACTGGGACAATGAGCAGTTCTTC	CASLGYWDNEQFF
TRBV10-1	.	.	TRBJ1-2	TGCGCCAGCAGTTCGGACGGGGACTATGGCTACACCTTC	CASSSDGDYGYTF
TRBV4-1	.	.	TRBJ2-7	TGCGCCAGCAGCCAACAGGCCCATCCAGCCGAGCAGTACTTC	CASSQQAHPAEQYF
TRBV5-1	.	.	TRBJ2-7	TGCGCCAGCAGCTTGGTGGCGGGGGCGTACGAGCAGTACTTC	CASSLVAGAYEQYF
TRBV5-1	.	.	TRBJ1-3	TGCGCCAGCAGCTTGCCCGAGGGAAGCTCTGGAAACACCATATATTTT	CASSLPEGSSGNTIYF
TRBV7-3	.	.	TRBJ2-1	TGTGCCAGCAGCCTAAGCCCTAGGAGGGGGCGGAATGAGCAGTTCTTC	CASSLSPRRGRNEQFF
TRBV5-1	.	TRBD2	TRBJ2-2	TGCGCCAGCAGCTTGGTTGCGGGGGTGAACACCGGGGAGCTGTTTTTT	CASSLVAGVNTGELFF
TRBV30	once	TRBD1	TRBJ1-2	TGTGCCTGGAGTGCGGACAGGGACTATGGCTACACCTTC	CAWSADRDYGYTF
TRBV5-1	.	TRBD2	TRBJ2-2	TGCGCCAGCAGCTCTAGCGGGGGCTCAACCGGGGAGCTGTTTTTT	CASSSSGGSTGELFF
TRBV5-1	.	.	TRBJ1-6	TGCGCCAGCAGCTCCTCGTTTCGCTCACCCCTCCACTTT	CASSSSFRSPLHF
TRBV5-1	.	.	TRBJ2-7	TGCGCCAGCAGCGAGGTGAGCTCCTACGAGCAGTACTTC	CASSEVSSYEQYF
TRBV19	.	.	TRBJ1-5	TGTGCCACTGGGACCGGAGTCCCCTATAGCAATCAGCCCCAGCATTTT	CATGTGVPYSNQPQHF
TRBV5-1	once	.	TRBJ2-7	TGCGCCAGCAGCTTGGAGGGGCAGGCTTCCTACGAGCAGTACTTC	CASSLEGQASYEQYF
TRBV5-1	.	.	TRBJ2-1	TGCGCCAGCAGCTTGGGGGACCGCATGTCGGGTGAGCAGTTCTTC	CASSLGDRMSGEQFF
TRBV7-8	.	.	TRBJ1-2	TGTGCCAGCCGGCCAACCCAAGGGAAGGGCGGCTACACCTTC	CASRPTQGKGGYTF
TRBV5-1	.	.	TRBJ2-5	TGCGCCAGCAGCTTGGCCCGGATAACCGTCGGGGAGACCCAGTACTTC	CASSLARITVGETQYF
TRBV9	.	TRBD1	TRBJ1-4	TGTGCCAGCAGCGCGGGACAGGGTCATGAAAAACTGTTTTTT	CASSAGQGHEKLFF
TRBV4-1	once	.	TRBJ1-6	TGCGCCAGCAGCCGGCTGGTGGGTTCGCGCGATTCACCCCTCCACTTT	CASSRLVGSRDSPLHF
TRBV2	.	.	TRBJ2-7	TGTGCCAGCAGTCTTCTAGAACGCGAGCAGTACTTC	CASSLLEREQYF
TRBV2	.	TRBD2	TRBJ2-7	TGTGCCAGCAGTCTAGCGGGGGTGTCCTACGAGCAGTACTTC	CASSLAGVSYEQYF
TRBV21-1	.	.	TRBJ2-7	TGTGCCCCGAGGGCCAGCCCCTCTTACGAGCAGTACTTC	CAPRASPSYEQYF
TRBV4-1	.	.	TRBJ2-7	TGCGCCAGCAGTTGGGGGGTAGGGGTGGACTACGAGCAGTACTTC	CASSWGVGVDYEQYF
TRBV9	.	.	TRBJ1-4	TGTGCCAGCAGCGTAGTTGGGGCCCGGGGGGAAAAACTGTTTTTT	CASSVVGARGEKLFF
TRBV9	.	.	TRBJ1-4	TGTGCCAGCAGCCCAATAATAGGAGCCGAAAAACTGTTTTTT	CASSPIIGAEKLFF
TRBV7-9	.	TRBD2	TRBJ2-5	TGTGCCAGCATCGTGACTAGCGGGGGGAGGGAGACCCAGTACTTC	CASIVTSGGRETQYF
TRBV2	few	TRBD1	TRBJ2-7	TGTGCCAGCAAGCCCAGACAGGGATTCCCTACAAACGAGCAGTACTTC	CASKPRQGFPTNEQYF
TRBV27	.	.	TRBJ2-5	TGTGCCAGCAGTCCACGGGGGGCCTGGGAGACCCAGTACTTC	CASSPRGAWETQYF
TRBV7-9	once	.	TRBJ2-5	TGTGCCAGCAGCTTAGTCATCCAAGAGACCCAGTACTTC	CASSLVIQETQYF
TRBV27	.	.	TRBJ2-7	TGTGCCAGCAGGCAGGGGTACGAGCAGTACTTC	CASRQGYEQYF
TRBV6-1	.	.	TRBJ1-1	TGTGCCAGCAGTTCCCAGTTCACTGAAGCTTTCTTT	CASSSQFTEAFF
TRBV28	.	.	TRBJ1-6	TGTGCCAGCAGTCCCGACAGGTTTAATTCACCCCTCCACTTT	CASSPDRFNSPLHF
TRBV27	.	TRBD1	TRBJ1-3	TGTGCCAGCCGGGACAGCAAAGTGGACACCATATATTTT	CASRDSKVDTIYF
TRBV14	once	TRBD1	TRBJ2-3	TGTGCCAGCAGCCTAGGGGGCCCATACGATACGCAGTATTTT	CASSLGGPYDTQYF
TRBV19	once	.	TRBJ2-3	TGTGCCAGTAGTATTATATACTCTAGCACAGATACGCAGTATTTT	CASSIIYSSTDTQYF
TRBV5-1	.	.	TRBJ2-4	TGCGCCAGCAGCACCGAGGGAGGGGGCAAAAACATTCAGTACTTC	CASSTEGGGKNIQYF
TRBV13	.	.	TRBJ2-3	TGTGCCAGCAGCCCGCCCACGGCAGATACGCAGTATTTT	CASSPPTADTQYF
TRBV5-1	.	.	TRBJ1-2	TGCGCCAGCAGCTTGGACGGAGGTTCAGGTGGCTACACCTTC	CASSLDGGSGGYTF
TRBV5-1	.	TRBD1	TRBJ1-4	TGCGCCAGCAGCATGACAGGGGGGGCAACTAATGAAAAACTGTTTTTT	CASSMTGGATNEKLFF
TRBV5-1	once	.	TRBJ2-5	TGCGCCAGCAGCCAGCAGGGCGTGCGGGAGACCCAGTACTTC	CASSQQGVRETQYF
TRBV7-9	.	TRBD2	TRBJ2-1	TGTGCCAGCAGCTCCCAGCGGGGGGGCTCCGTGAATGAGCAGTTCTTC	CASSSQRGGSVNEQFF